The clone carrying this TCR beta chain was seen only once. Its specificity is not known. The data were obtained in a study of OX40 agonist ivuxolimab in advanced cancers. Study overall: One hepatocellular carcinoma and a couple of cutaneous melanoma patients partially responded.

Study findings and constraints: The authors did not determine the antigen specificity of the expanded peripheral T cells. At 0.1 to 3.0 mg/kg, CD4+ and CD8+ blood T cells expanded clonally by week 6. In CD8+ T cells, expanded clones were on average more numerous than in CD4+.

Libraries were prepared by immunoSEQ multiplex PCR; TCRdb keeps only in-frame clonotypes and omits some of them. The repertoire has 30,000 to 35,000 clones, approximately 89% of them found once; the top ten carry more than 30%. Per the germline V gene, CDR1 is LNHDA and CDR2 is SQIVND (reference sequence). Trimming shortened V by 6 bases and J by 5 bases, and 9 bases separated the two germline ends. The CDR3 covers 12 residues. Specimen: CD4+ or CD8+ T cells sorted from blood, collected in a trial of the OX40 agonist ivuxolimab. The clonotype was recovered from an adult with an advanced solid tumor such as melanoma, head and neck, liver or kidney cancer. This chain links TRBV19 with TRBJ2-3; D gene ambiguous. CDR3 DNA: TGTGCCAGTAGCCCTAGTGGAGATACGCAGTATTTT. It is translated as CASSPSGDTQYF. Drawing the rest from reference TRBV19 and TRBJ2-3, the complete variable domain is DGGITQSPKYLFRKEGQNVTLSCEQNLNHDAMYWYRQDPGQGLRLIYYSQIVNDFQKGDIAEGYSVSREKKESFPLTVTSAQKNPTAFYLCASSPSGDTQYFGPGTRLTVL.